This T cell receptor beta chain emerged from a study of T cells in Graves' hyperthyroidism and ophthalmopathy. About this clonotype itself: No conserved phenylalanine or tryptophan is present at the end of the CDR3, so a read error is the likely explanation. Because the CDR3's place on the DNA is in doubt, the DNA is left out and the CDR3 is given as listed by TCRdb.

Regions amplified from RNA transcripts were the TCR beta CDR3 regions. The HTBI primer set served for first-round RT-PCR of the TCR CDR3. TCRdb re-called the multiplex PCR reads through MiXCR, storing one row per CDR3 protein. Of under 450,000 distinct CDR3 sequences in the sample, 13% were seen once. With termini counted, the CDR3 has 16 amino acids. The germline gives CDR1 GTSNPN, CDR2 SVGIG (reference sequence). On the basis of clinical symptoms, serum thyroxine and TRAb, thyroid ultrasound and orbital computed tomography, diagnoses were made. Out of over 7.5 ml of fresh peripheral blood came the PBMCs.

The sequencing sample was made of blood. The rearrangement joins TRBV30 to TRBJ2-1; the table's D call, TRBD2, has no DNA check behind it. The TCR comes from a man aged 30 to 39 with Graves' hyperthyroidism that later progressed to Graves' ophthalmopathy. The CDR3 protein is CAWSLGLARSYNEQSL.